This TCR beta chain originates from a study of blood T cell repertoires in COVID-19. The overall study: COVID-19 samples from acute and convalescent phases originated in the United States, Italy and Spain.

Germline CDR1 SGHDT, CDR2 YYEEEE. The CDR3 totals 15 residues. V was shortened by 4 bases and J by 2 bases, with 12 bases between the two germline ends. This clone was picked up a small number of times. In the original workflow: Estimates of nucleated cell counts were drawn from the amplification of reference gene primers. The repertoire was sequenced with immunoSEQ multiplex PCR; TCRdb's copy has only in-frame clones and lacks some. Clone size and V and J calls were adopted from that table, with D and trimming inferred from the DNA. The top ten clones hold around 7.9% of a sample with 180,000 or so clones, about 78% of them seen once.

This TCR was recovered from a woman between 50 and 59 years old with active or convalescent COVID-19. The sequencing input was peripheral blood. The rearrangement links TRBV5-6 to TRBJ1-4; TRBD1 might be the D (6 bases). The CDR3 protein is CASSPGGETNEKLFF. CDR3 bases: TGTGCCAGCAGCCCGGGGGGCGAGACTAATGAAAAACTGTTTTTT.